These T cell receptor beta chains were read from a single sample in a study of STAT5B mutations in CD4+ large granular lymphocyte leukemia. The data were produced by immunoSEQ multiplex PCR, yet TCRdb's version contains in-frame clones alone and is incomplete. Among over 35,000 clones listed, 85% were seen once. Sequenced sample: CD4+ T cells from blood buffy coats. The receptors shown here come from a human donor in good health. Each CDR3 is given with its conserved first and last residue. D genes are given only for firm matches. Only some rows state a clone size, as once, few, many or a class for expanded clones.

TRBV7-6,TRBJ2-7,TRBD2,NA,CASSLVPSGAGSYEQYF,TGTGCCAGCAGCTTAGTTCCTAGCGGGGCCGGTTCCTACGAGCAGTACTTC
TRBV11-3,TRBJ2-1,TRBD1,NA,CASSGGQGIGNEQFF,TGTGCCAGCAGCGGAGGACAGGGGATCGGCAATGAGCAGTTCTTC
TRBV29-1,TRBJ2-1,NA,NA,CSVEVPPRGYNEQFF,TGCAGCGTTGAGGTCCCCCCCCGGGGGTACAATGAGCAGTTCTTC
TRBV5-1,TRBJ1-2,NA,NA,CASSLGQGAYGYTF,TGCGCCAGCAGCTTGGGGCAGGGAGCCTATGGCTACACCTTC
TRBV7-8,TRBJ1-4,TRBD1,NA,CASSSGTDNEKLFF,TGTGCCAGCAGCTCCGGGACAGACAATGAAAAACTGTTTTTT
TRBV11-3,TRBJ2-5,TRBD1,NA,CASRQTGIETQYF,TGTGCCAGCAGACAGACAGGGATAGAGACCCAGTACTTC
TRBV27,TRBJ2-4,TRBD1,NA,CASSAGDSWNKNIQYF,TGTGCCAGCAGTGCCGGGGACAGTTGGAACAAAAACATTCAGTACTTC
TRBV10-3,TRBJ1-3,NA,NA,CAISESHPSYLSSGNTIYF,TGTGCCATCAGTGAGTCTCATCCCTCCTACTTGAGCTCTGGAAACACCATATATTTT
TRBV19,TRBJ2-7,NA,NA,CASSIPGLDTGEQYF,TGTGCCAGTAGTATTCCGGGACTCGACACCGGAGAGCAGTACTTC
TRBV5-8,TRBJ2-5,TRBD2,NA,CASSFLLAGGYQETQYF,TGTGCCAGCAGCTTTCTTCTAGCGGGGGGGTACCAAGAGACCCAGTACTTC
TRBV6-6,TRBJ2-7,NA,few,CASSRQVYEQYF,TGTGCCAGCAGTAGACAGGTCTACGAGCAGTACTTC
TRBV5-1,TRBJ2-1,NA,NA,CASSGQFREQFF,TGCGCCAGCAGCGGACAATTTCGGGAGCAGTTCTTC
TRBV28,TRBJ2-3,TRBD2,NA,CASTGTSGRAHGDTQYF,TGTGCCAGCACCGGGACTAGCGGGAGGGCCCATGGAGATACGCAGTATTTT
TRBV28,TRBJ1-1,NA,NA,CASSLLTTEAFF,TGTGCCAGCAGTTTACTGACAACTGAAGCTTTCTTT
TRBV4-3,TRBJ2-1,TRBD1,NA,CASSQADRVVGNEQFF,TGCGCCAGCAGCCAAGCCGACAGGGTGGTTGGCAATGAGCAGTTCTTC
TRBV7-2,TRBJ2-5,TRBD1,NA,CASSLTGGRETQYF,TGTGCCAGCAGCCTGACAGGGGGCCGAGAGACCCAGTACTTC
TRBV6-1,TRBJ2-4,NA,NA,CASSATWDSKNIQYF,TGTGCCAGCAGTGCCACATGGGACTCCAAAAACATTCAGTACTTC
TRBV28,TRBJ2-6,NA,NA,CASSRTYLIAGANVLTF,TGTGCCAGCAGCCGGACGTACCTTATTGCTGGGGCCAACGTCCTGACTTTC
TRBV19,TRBJ2-2,NA,NA,CASRTENTGELFF,TGTGCCAGTAGAACAGAGAACACCGGGGAGCTGTTTTTT
TRBV5-1,TRBJ1-6,NA,NA,CASSLVSGSDSPLHF,TGCGCCAGCAGCTTGGTTTCTGGATCGGACTCACCCCTCCACTTT
TRBV9,TRBJ2-7,NA,NA,CASSPGNTYEQYF,TGTGCCAGCAGCCCCGGGAACACCTACGAGCAGTACTTC
TRBV6-5,TRBJ2-3,NA,NA,CASSLNRGGTDTQYF,TGTGCCAGCAGTTTAAACAGGGGAGGAACAGATACGCAGTATTTT
TRBV27,TRBJ2-1,TRBD2,NA,CASTFDTGGRGYNEQFF,TGTGCCAGCACTTTTGATACCGGCGGGAGGGGCTACAATGAGCAGTTCTTC
TRBV27,TRBJ2-7,TRBD1,NA,CASSSGQEIYEQYF,TGTGCCAGCAGTTCGGGACAGGAAATCTACGAGCAGTACTTC
TRBV10-3,TRBJ2-3,TRBD2,NA,CATSSGESTDTQYF,TGTGCCACCTCAAGCGGGGAAAGCACAGATACGCAGTATTTT
TRBV2,TRBJ2-7,TRBD1,NA,CASNMDRVVSYEQYF,TGTGCCAGCAATATGGACAGGGTAGTCTCCTACGAGCAGTACTTC
TRBV5-1,TRBJ1-6,TRBD1,NA,CASSLQGQGNNSPLHF,TGCGCCAGCAGCCTACAGGGGCAGGGGAATAATTCACCCCTCCACTTT
TRBV2,TRBJ2-3,TRBD2,few,CASSDGLAGSTDTQYF,TGTGCCAGCAGTGACGGCCTAGCGGGAAGCACAGATACGCAGTATTTT
TRBV11-2,TRBJ2-5,TRBD1,NA,CASSPGTGGRGETQYF,TGTGCCAGCAGCCCGGGGACAGGGGGCAGAGGAGAGACCCAGTACTTC
TRBV27,TRBJ1-3,TRBD1,NA,CASSFAGGSGNTIYF,TGTGCCAGCAGTTTCGCAGGGGGCTCTGGAAACACCATATATTTT
TRBV5-4,TRBJ1-2,NA,NA,CASSLDRANYGYTF,TGTGCCAGCAGCTTGGACAGAGCTAACTATGGCTACACCTTC